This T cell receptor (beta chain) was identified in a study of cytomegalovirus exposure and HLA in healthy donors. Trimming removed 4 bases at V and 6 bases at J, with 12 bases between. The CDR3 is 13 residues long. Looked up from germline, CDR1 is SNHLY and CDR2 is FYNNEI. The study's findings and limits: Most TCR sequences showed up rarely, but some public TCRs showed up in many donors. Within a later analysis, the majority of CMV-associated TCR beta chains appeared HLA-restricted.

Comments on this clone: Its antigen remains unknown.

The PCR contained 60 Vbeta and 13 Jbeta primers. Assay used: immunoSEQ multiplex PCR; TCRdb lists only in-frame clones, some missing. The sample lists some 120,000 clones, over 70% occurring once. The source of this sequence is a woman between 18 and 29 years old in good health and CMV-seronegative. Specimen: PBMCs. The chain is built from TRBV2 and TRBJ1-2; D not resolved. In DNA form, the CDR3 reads TGTGCCAGCAGTGGGATAGCTACGGATGGCTACACCTTC. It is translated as CASSGIATDGYTF.